The entry that follows covers one TCR beta chain sequence. Its antigen is currently unknown. The identical CDR3 is also encoded by other nucleotide sequences in the sample. Sequencing used immunoSEQ multiplex PCR; TCRdb keeps in-frame clones, though not all of them. Here the sample spans 120,000 or so clones, roughly 87% being singletons. The data stem from a study of T cell responses to AZD1222 COVID-19 vaccine. Study-wide results and caveats: Baseline seropositives among AZD1222 recipients totaled only 5 to 7.

The TCR was taken from an adult in good health. This sample comprised peripheral blood, obtained on day 0 of AZD1222 vaccination.

The CDR3 DNA reads TGTGCCAGCAGCTTGACAGGGGACTCCTACAATGAGCAGTTCTTC. It yields the protein CASSLTGDSYNEQFF. The V gene is TRBV7-3, the J gene TRBJ2-1, with 8 positions matching TRBD1. CDR1 and CDR2 (germline): SGHTA, FQGTGA. The CDR3 spans 15 residues. V was pared by 3 bases and J by 0 bases, with 1 base of the junction left unmatched.